This T cell receptor (beta chain) was identified in a study of T cells expressing NK-cell markers. Concerning this clonotype itself: Its antigen is undetermined.

TCRdb reanalyzed the 5' RACE reads, giving one entry per CDR3 protein sequence and no DNA. Its clone listing holds roughly 180,000 distinct CDR3 sequences. Per germline, CDR1 SGHRS and CDR2 YFSETQ. This CDR3 has 15 amino acids. Study-level findings and limits: In about 6 donors, dominant CD3+CD56+NKG2C+ clonotypes ranked among the top 10 CD8+ clonotypes.

This receptor was taken from a man aged 18-75 years in good health. The chain carries TRBV5-1 and TRBJ2-1; no DNA is available, so the TRBD2 call from TCRdb remains unchecked. The sample was blood T cells: a sorted CD56 or NKG2C T cell subset, CD4+ or CD8+ T cells, or bulk PBMC T cells (not recorded which). The CDR3 reads CASSLVDSSRDEQFF. Drawing the rest from reference TRBV5-1 and TRBJ2-1, the complete variable domain is KAGVTQTPRYLIKTRGQQVTLSCSPISGHRSVSWYQQTPGQGLQFLFEYFSETQRNKGNFPGRFSGRQFSNSRSEMNVSTLELGDSALYLCASSLVDSSRDEQFFGPGTRLTVL.